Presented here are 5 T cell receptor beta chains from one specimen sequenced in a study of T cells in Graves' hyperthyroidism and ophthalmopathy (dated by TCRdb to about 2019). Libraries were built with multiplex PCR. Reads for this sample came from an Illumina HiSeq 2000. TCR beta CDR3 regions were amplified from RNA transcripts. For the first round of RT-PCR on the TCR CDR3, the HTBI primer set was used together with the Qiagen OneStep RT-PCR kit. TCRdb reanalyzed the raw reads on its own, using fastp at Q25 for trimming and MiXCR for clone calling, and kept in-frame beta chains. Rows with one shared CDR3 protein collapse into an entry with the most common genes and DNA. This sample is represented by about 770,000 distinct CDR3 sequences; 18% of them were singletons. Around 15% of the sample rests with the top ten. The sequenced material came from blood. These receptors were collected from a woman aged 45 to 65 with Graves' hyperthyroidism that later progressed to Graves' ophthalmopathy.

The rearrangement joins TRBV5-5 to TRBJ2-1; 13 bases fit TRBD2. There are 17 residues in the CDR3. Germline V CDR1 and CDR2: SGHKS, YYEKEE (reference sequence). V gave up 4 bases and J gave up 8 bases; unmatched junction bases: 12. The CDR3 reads CASSDHPLAGGHDEQFF. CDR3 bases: TGTGCCAGCAGCGATCACCCACTAGCGGGGGGGCACGATGAGCAGTTCTTC.

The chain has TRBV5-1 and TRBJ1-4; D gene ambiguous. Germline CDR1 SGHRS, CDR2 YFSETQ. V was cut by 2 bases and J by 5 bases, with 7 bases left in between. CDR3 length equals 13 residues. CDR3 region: CASSFDENEKLFF. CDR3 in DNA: TGCGCCAGCAGCTTTGATGAAAATGAAAAACTGTTTTTT.

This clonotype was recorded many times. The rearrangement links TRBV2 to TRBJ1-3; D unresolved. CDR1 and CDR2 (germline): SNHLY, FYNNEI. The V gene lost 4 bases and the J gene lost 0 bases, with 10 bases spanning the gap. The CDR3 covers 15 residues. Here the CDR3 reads CASSVGRNSGNTIYF. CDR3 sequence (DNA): TGTGCCAGCAGTGTAGGCCGAAACTCTGGAAACACCATATATTTT.

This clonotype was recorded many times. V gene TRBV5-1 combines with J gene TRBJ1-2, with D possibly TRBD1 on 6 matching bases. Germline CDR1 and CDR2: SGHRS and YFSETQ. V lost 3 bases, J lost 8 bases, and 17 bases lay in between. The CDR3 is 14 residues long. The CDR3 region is CASSSPTGGRGYTF. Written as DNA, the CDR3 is TGCGCCAGCAGCTCCCCCACGGGGGGGCGCGGCTACACCTTC. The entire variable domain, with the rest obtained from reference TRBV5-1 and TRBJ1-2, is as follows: KAGVTQTPRYLIKTRGQQVTLSCSPISGHRSVSWYQQTPGQGLQFLFEYFSETQRNKGNFPGRFSGRQFSNSRSEMNVSTLELGDSALYLCASSSPTGGRGYTFGSGTRLTVV.

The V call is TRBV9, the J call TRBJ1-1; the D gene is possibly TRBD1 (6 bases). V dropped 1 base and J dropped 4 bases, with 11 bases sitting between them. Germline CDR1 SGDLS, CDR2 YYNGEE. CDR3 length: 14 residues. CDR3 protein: CASSVNRDGTEAFF. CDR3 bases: TGTGCCAGCAGCGTAAACAGGGACGGCACTGAAGCTTTCTTT.